The 32 T cell receptor beta chains reported below all come from one sample, sequenced in a study of blood T cell repertoires in COVID-19. TCRdb keeps only in-frame clones here, not all; method: immunoSEQ multiplex PCR. The data show approximately 250,000 clones, about 88% seen once. The sequencing input was peripheral blood. The receptors originated from a man in his late teens or twenties with active or convalescent COVID-19.

The genes are TRBV6-5 and TRBJ2-2; D unclear. V gave up 8 bases and J gave up 0 bases, with 13 bases separating them. Germline CDR1 is MNHEY and CDR2 is SVGAGI. CDR3 length: 15 residues. The CDR3 bases are TGTGCCAGCCAATACGGTCCCGCGAACACCGGGGAGCTGTTTTTT. Protein product: CASQYGPANTGELFF.

The chain uses TRBV4-1 and TRBJ2-7, with D possibly matching TRBD1 (6 bases). CDR1 is MGHRA and CDR2 is YSYEKL in the germline V gene. The V gene lost 5 bases and the J gene lost 2 bases, with 16 bases spanning the gap. This CDR3 has 15 residues. CDR3 sequence (DNA): TGCGCCAGCAGCTCACTATCGACAGGTCCCTACGAGCAGTACTTC. It encodes CASSSLSTGPYEQYF.

This chain joins TRBV3-1 (or the pseudogene TRBV3-2) and TRBJ1-2, with 7 bases aligning to TRBD1. Trimming at V came to 0 bases and at J to 2 bases, leaving 3 bases not matched to a gene. This CDR3 comprises 15 residues. Germline CDR1 reads LGHDT; CDR2 reads YNNKEL (reference sequence). CDR3 protein: CASSQEWDSNYGYTF. For the CDR3, the DNA is TGTGCCAGCAGCCAAGAATGGGACAGCAACTATGGCTACACCTTC.

The genes are TRBV27 and TRBJ2-7; TRBD2 aligns across 8 bases. The V gene end was trimmed by 2 bases and the J gene end by 7 bases; junction bases not matched to a gene: 7. The CDR3 spans 14 residues. CDR1 is MNHEY and CDR2 is SMNVEV in the germline V gene (reference sequence). CDR3 residues: CASSLLAGHLEQYF. The CDR3 region has the DNA TGTGCCAGCAGTTTACTAGCGGGCCATTTGGAGCAGTACTTC.

CDR3 DNA: TGTGCCAGCAGCTTGGCCGGGACAGGGACTGACTATGGCTACACCTTC. This sequence encodes CASSLAGTGTDYGYTF. The rearrangement uses TRBV5-4 and TRBJ1-2; 9 bases are a match to TRBD1. V lost 0 bases to trimming and J lost 3 bases; unmatched junction nucleotides: 6. The CDR3 extends over 16 amino acids. Germline CDR1 and CDR2: SGHNT and YYREEE (reference sequence).

The chain recombines TRBV9 with TRBJ2-1; the match to TRBD2 covers 11 bases. Looked up from germline, CDR1 is SGDLS and CDR2 is YYNGEE. The J segment lost 0 bases and the V segment lost 0 bases, leaving 11 bases of the junction unmatched. This CDR3 contains 20 residues. For the CDR3, the DNA is TGTGCCAGCAGCGTAGACGTCGGGACTAGCGGAGTTAGCTCCTACAATGAGCAGTTCTTC. This gives the protein CASSVDVGTSGVSSYNEQFF.

The gene calls are TRBV3-1 (or the pseudogene TRBV3-2) and TRBJ2-7; 7 nucleotides match TRBD1. V lost 3 bases, J lost 2 bases, and 4 bases stayed unmatched. CDR1 and CDR2 from the germline V gene are LGHDT and YNNKEL (reference sequence). The CDR3 has 14 residues. The CDR3 DNA reads as TGTGCCAGCAGCCAGGGACAGTGGACCTACGAGCAGTACTTC. Residues: CASSQGQWTYEQYF.

The chain recombines TRBV5-1 with TRBJ2-7; 12 bases map to TRBD2. The V and J ends lost 6 bases and 3 bases, in that order; junction bases with no gene match: 10. Germline V gives CDR1 SGHRS, CDR2 YFSETQ. This CDR3 spans 16 amino acids. The CDR3 DNA sequence: TGCGCCAGCAAGGCTAGCGGGGGGGCAGGAGGCTACGAGCAGTACTTC. Its translation: CASKASGGAGGYEQYF.

The table lists this clone with a count of one. The chain links TRBV10-2 to TRBJ1-4, with D tentatively TRBD1 (6 bases). The CDR3 totals 15 residues. V was trimmed by 6 bases and J by 5 bases, leaving 16 bases between them. Germline-derived CDR1 and CDR2 are WSHSY and SAAADI. The DNA of the CDR3 is TGCGCCAGCAGCCCACAGGGTTGGGGGAATGAAAAACTGTTTTTT. As protein: CASSPQGWGNEKLFF.

This clone was observed a few times. The V gene is TRBV15, the J gene TRBJ2-2, with a possible D match to TRBD1 (6 bases). The CDR3 has 13 residues. Germline lookup yields CDR1 LNHNV and CDR2 YYDKDF (reference sequence). V lost 8 bases to trimming and J lost 4 bases, with 11 bases between them. The chain's CDR3 is CATGGYLTGELFF. The CDR3 DNA reads as TGTGCCACCGGGGGCTACCTCACCGGGGAGCTGTTTTTT.

V and J are TRBV9 and TRBJ2-5; 8 bases align to TRBD2. CDR1 is SGDLS, CDR2 YYNGEE, per germline. The CDR3 extends over 14 amino acids. V lost 4 bases and J lost 5; bases outside the gene matches: 7. In nucleotides, the CDR3 is TGTGCCAGCAGCAACAGCGGGAGCTGGGAGACCCAGTACTTC. Protein sequence: CASSNSGSWETQYF.

The chain is built from TRBV9 and TRBJ1-2, with unresolved D. Trimming removed 2 bases at V and 3 bases at J, with 5 bases between. CDR1 is SGDLS, CDR2 YYNGEE, per germline. The CDR3 extends over 12 amino acids. The DNA of the CDR3 is TGTGCCAGCAGCGTTGGAGACTATGGCTACACCTTC. This translates into CASSVGDYGYTF.

The rearrangement uses TRBV27 and TRBJ2-7, with TRBD1 identical over 8 bases. J was trimmed by 2 bases and V by 6 bases; bases with no gene match: 6. The CDR3 length is 14 residues. Germline V CDR1 and CDR2: MNHEY, SMNVEV (reference sequence). CDR3 residues: CASRDGTGPYEQYF. For the CDR3, the DNA is TGTGCCAGCAGGGACGGGACAGGTCCCTACGAGCAGTACTTC.

The V gene is TRBV3-1 (or the pseudogene TRBV3-2), the J gene TRBJ2-1; 10 bases map to TRBD2. V lost 2 bases and J lost 9; bases outside the gene matches: 7. The CDR3 is made up of 15 amino acids. The germline V gene encodes CDR1 LGHDT and CDR2 YNNKEL (reference sequence). Here the CDR3 DNA reads TGTGCCAGCAGCCAACTAGCGGGGGCTTTAGGTGAGCAGTTCTTC. Its translation: CASSQLAGALGEQFF.

The chain has TRBV11-1 and TRBJ2-3; 7 positions match TRBD2. After removal of 3 bases from V and 1 base from J, the junction contained 4 bases not matched to a gene. The length of the CDR3 is 15 residues. The germline CDR1 and CDR2 sequences are SGHAT and FQDESV (reference sequence). The CDR3 region is CASSLFTSGTDTQYF. Written as DNA, the CDR3 is TGTGCCAGCAGCTTGTTTACTAGCGGCACAGATACGCAGTATTTT.

This sequence joins TRBV24-1 and TRBJ2-3; no reliable D call. Trimming shortened V by 4 bases and J by 3 bases, and 10 bases separated the two germline ends. This CDR3 region has 14 residues. The V gene's germline CDR1 is KGHDR and CDR2 SFDVKD. The CDR3 DNA follows: TGTGCCACCAGTGACCGGTCCTCAACAGATACGCAGTATTTT. Translation gives CATSDRSSTDTQYF.

V is TRBV5-1 and J is TRBJ1-4; 9 positions agree with TRBD1. Looked up from germline, CDR1 is SGHRS and CDR2 is YFSETQ. The trim removed 9 bases at V and 6 bases at J, leaving 6 bases unmatched. The CDR3 extends over 13 amino acids. In DNA form, the CDR3 reads TGCGCCACCCGAAGGGACAGGGATGAAAAACTGTTTTTT. Its translation: CATRRDRDEKLFF.

The J gene is TRBJ1-5, the V gene TRBV7-8, with D hard to call. This CDR3 is 16 amino acids long. Per germline, CDR1 SGHVS and CDR2 FQNEAQ. V was clipped by 6 bases and J by 0 bases, with 15 bases between them. The CDR3 sequence: CASSSYTAYSNQPQHF. The DNA for the CDR3 is TGTGCCAGCAGTTCCTACACAGCTTATAGCAATCAGCCCCAGCATTTT.

The rearrangement links TRBV6-5 to TRBJ1-3, with D tentatively TRBD1 (5 bases). Per germline, CDR1 MNHEY and CDR2 SVGAGI. Trimming pared 0 bases from V and 7 bases from J, leaving 13 bases between. There are 15 residues in the CDR3. The CDR3 loop is CASSYSVLGANTIYF. Here the CDR3 DNA reads TGTGCCAGCAGTTACTCGGTTCTTGGGGCGAACACCATATATTTT.

The chain employs TRBV29-1 and TRBJ2-5, with D unclear. This CDR3 is 11 amino acids long. The germline V and J ends were trimmed by 7 bases and 5 bases, with 11 bases remaining between them. The germline V gene has CDR1 SQVTM and CDR2 ANQGSEA. This CDR3 is CSGEVLETQYF. CDR3 sequence (DNA): TGCAGCGGCGAAGTGTTGGAGACCCAGTACTTC. The complete variable domain, with remaining parts taken from reference TRBV29-1 and TRBJ2-5, reads SAVISQKPSRDICQRGTSLTIQCQVDSQVTMMFWYRQQPGQSLTLIATANQGSEATYESGFVIDKFPISRPNLTFSTLTVSNMSPEDSSIYLCSGEVLETQYFGPGTRLLVL.

V gene TRBV4-1 combines with J gene TRBJ2-2; maybe TRBD1 (6 bases). This CDR3 has 15 amino acids. V gave up 4 bases and J gave up 4 bases, with 13 bases separating them. CDR1 is MGHRA and CDR2 is YSYEKL in the germline V gene. This CDR3 is CASSLQRGGTGELFF. The DNA for the CDR3 is TGCGCCAGCAGCCTTCAAAGAGGGGGCACCGGGGAGCTGTTTTTT.

The rearrangement uses TRBV6-6 and TRBJ2-1, with a tentative D call TRBD2 (5 bases). CDR1 MNHNY and CDR2 SVGAGI come from the germline V gene (reference sequence). The V end lost 2 bases, the J end lost 5 bases, and 10 bases lay between the germline ends. This CDR3 has 14 amino acids. The chain's CDR3 is CASSYTSGDNEQFF. The CDR3 nucleotides are TGTGCCAGCAGTTACACGAGCGGTGACAATGAGCAGTTCTTC.

The chain links TRBV10-2 to TRBJ2-7, with a possible D match to TRBD1 (6 bases). CDR1 is WSHSY and CDR2 is SAAADI in the germline V gene. V lost 7 bases and J 4 bases, leaving 26 bases between the germline ends. CDR3 length: 17 amino acids. The chain's CDR3 is CASKAPPQYRVAYEQYF. In DNA, the CDR3 is TGCGCCAGCAAGGCCCCGCCCCAATACAGGGTGGCGTACGAGCAGTACTTC.

This chain connects TRBV11-2 to TRBJ1-2; D not certain. This CDR3 has 16 residues. V lost 4 bases to trimming and J lost 5 bases, with 20 bases between them. Germline assignment: CDR1 SGHAT and CDR2 FQNNGV. Written as DNA, the CDR3 is TGTGCCAGCAGCTACTCCAATACCCCGGGAATATATGGCTACACCTTC. This encodes CASSYSNTPGIYGYTF.

The chain links TRBV10-3 to TRBJ2-2, with 7 bases lining up with TRBD1. Per germline, CDR1 ENHRY and CDR2 SYGVKD. This CDR3 has 14 residues. J gave up 7 bases and V 2 bases, and 4 bases lay outside the gene matches. In DNA form, the CDR3 reads TGTGCCATCAGTGAGCCGACAGGGAACGGGGAGCTGTTTTTT. It yields the protein CAISEPTGNGELFF.

This chain connects TRBV10-3 to TRBJ2-5; TRBD2 matches at 9 bases. V lost 10 bases and J lost 5; bases outside the gene matches: 11. Germline lookup yields CDR1 ENHRY and CDR2 SYGVKD. The CDR3 loop spans 14 amino acids. The CDR3 protein is CATSLAGLGETQYF. In DNA form, the CDR3 reads TGTGCCACCTCGCTAGCGGGGTTGGGGGAGACCCAGTACTTC.

The chain uses TRBV12-3 or TRBV12-4 and TRBJ2-2; possible D gene TRBD2, 6 bases. The ends were cut back, 3 bases at V and 7 bases at J, with 9 bases in the middle. The CDR3 is 13 amino acids. The CDR3 DNA is TGTGCCAGCAGTTTTGCGGGATTCGGGGAGCTGTTTTTT. It codes for CASSFAGFGELFF.

The genes are TRBV5-6 and TRBJ1-1; D might be TRBD1 (5 bases). Deletions cut 3 bases from V and 4 bases from J, with 10 bases between. The CDR3 runs 13 residues. Germline CDR1 SGHDT, CDR2 YYEEEE. The CDR3 DNA follows: TGTGCCAGCAGCTCCTGGGGGGGCACTGAAGCTTTCTTT. Its protein is CASSSWGGTEAFF. The full variable domain, in which reference TRBV5-6 and TRBJ1-1 provide the parts outside the CDR3, is DAGVTQSPTHLIKTRGQQVTLRCSPKSGHDTVSWYQQALGQGPQFIFQYYEEEERQRGNFPDRFSGHQFPNYSSELNVNALLLGDSALYLCASSSWGGTEAFFGQGTRLTVV.

The chain uses TRBV5-1 and TRBJ2-5; TRBD2 aligns across 11 bases. The V gene's germline CDR1 is SGHRS and CDR2 YFSETQ. Trimming at V came to 0 bases and at J to 1 base, leaving 2 bases not matched to a gene. The CDR3 has 16 amino acids. The CDR3 region has the DNA TGCGCCAGCAGCTTGGGACTAGCGGGGACCCAAGAGACCCAGTACTTC. Its translation is CASSLGLAGTQETQYF.

The chain carries TRBV3-1 (or the pseudogene TRBV3-2) and TRBJ2-4; TRBD1 aligns across 8 bases. The CDR3 has 14 amino acids. Germline CDR1 and CDR2: LGHDT and YNNKEL (reference sequence). Trimming at V came to 3 bases and at J to 5 bases, leaving 3 bases not matched to a gene. CDR3 DNA sequence: TGTGCCAGCAGCCACCCGGACAGGGAAAACATTCAGTACTTC. This translates into CASSHPDRENIQYF.

The V and J genes are TRBV19 and TRBJ1-5, with D maybe TRBD1 (5 bases). Germline V gene sequence: CDR1 LNHDA, CDR2 SQIVND (reference sequence). V dropped 3 bases and J dropped 6 bases, with 12 bases sitting between them. CDR3 length equals 14 residues. The CDR3 coding sequence is TGTGCCAGTAGTATCCCCAGGGTAAGTCAGCCCCAGCATTTT. This translates into CASSIPRVSQPQHF.

The chain combines TRBV30 with TRBJ1-1; D is unclear. V shed 0 bases and J shed 3 bases, with 8 bases lying between them. Germline values: CDR1 GTSNPN, CDR2 SVGIG (reference sequence). CDR3 size: 13 residues. CDR3 in amino acids: CAWSVWEDTEAFF. DNA for the CDR3: TGTGCCTGGAGTGTATGGGAGGACACTGAAGCTTTCTTT.